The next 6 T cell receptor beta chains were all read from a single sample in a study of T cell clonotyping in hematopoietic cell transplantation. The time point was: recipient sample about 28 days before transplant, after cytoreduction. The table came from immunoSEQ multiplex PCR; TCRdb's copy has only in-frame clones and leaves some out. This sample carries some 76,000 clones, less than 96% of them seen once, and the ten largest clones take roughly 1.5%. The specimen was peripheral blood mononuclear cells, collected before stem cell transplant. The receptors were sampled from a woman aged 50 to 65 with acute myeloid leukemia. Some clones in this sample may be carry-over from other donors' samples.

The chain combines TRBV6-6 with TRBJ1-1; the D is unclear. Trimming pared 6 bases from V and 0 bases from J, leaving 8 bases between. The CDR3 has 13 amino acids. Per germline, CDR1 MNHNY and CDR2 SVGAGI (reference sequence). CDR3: CASRVEMNTEAFF. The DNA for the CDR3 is TGTGCCAGCAGGGTGGAAATGAACACTGAAGCTTTCTTT.

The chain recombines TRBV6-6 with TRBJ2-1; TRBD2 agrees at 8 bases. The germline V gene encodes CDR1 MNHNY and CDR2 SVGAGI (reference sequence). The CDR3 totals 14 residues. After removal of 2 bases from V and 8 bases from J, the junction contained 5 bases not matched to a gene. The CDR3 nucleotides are TGTGCCAGCAGTTACGGCTCGGGGGGGTATGAGCAGTTCTTC. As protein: CASSYGSGGYEQFF.

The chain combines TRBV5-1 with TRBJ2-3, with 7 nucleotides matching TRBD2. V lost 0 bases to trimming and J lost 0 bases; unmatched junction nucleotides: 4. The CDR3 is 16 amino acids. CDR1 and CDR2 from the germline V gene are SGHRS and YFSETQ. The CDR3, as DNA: TGCGCCAGCAGCTTGGCGGGGCGGGAGAGCACAGATACGCAGTATTTT. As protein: CASSLAGRESTDTQYF.

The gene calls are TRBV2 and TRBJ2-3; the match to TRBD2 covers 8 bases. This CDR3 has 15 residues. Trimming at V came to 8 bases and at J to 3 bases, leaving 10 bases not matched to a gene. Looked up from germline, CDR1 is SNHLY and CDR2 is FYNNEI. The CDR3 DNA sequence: TGTGCCAGCTGTACTGCGGGGGGCCCAACAGATACGCAGTATTTT. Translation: CASCTAGGPTDTQYF.

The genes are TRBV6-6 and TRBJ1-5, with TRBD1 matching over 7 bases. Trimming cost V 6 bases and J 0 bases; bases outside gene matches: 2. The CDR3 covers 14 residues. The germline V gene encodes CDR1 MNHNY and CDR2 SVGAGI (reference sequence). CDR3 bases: TGTGCCAGCAGACAGGGGACTAGCAATCAGCCCCAGCATTTT. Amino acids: CASRQGTSNQPQHF.

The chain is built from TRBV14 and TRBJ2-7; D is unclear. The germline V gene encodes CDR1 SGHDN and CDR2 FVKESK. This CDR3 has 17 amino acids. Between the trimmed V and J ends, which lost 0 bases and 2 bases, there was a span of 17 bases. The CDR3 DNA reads TGTGCCAGCAGCCAAGATAGGTCCCCAGGTTACCCCTACGAGCAGTACTTC. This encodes CASSQDRSPGYPYEQYF. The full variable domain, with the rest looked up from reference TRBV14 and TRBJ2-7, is EAGVTQFPSHSVIEKGQTVTLRCDPISGHDNLYWYRRVMGKEIKFLLHFVKESKQDESGMPNNRFLAERTGGTYSTLKVQPAELEDSGVYFCASSQDRSPGYPYEQYFGPGTRLTVT.